This record concerns one T cell receptor beta chain sequence. The source of the sample is a study of blood T cell repertoires in COVID-19. Study summary: T cells, B-cell-depleted T cells, or PBMCs provided the cDNA or gDNA that served as material.

Sequenced by immunoSEQ multiplex PCR; TCRdb stores in-frame clones only, minus some. This sample has some 33,000 clones; around 90% occur once, and the top ten carry around 20%. Germline assignment: CDR1 SQVTM and CDR2 ANQGSEA. The CDR3 loop spans 10 amino acids. The V end was cut by 6 bases, the J end by 10 bases, with 9 bases between. This clonotype was obtained from a man aged 60-69 years with acute or convalescent COVID-19. The J gene is TRBJ1-4, the V gene TRBV29-1; D may be TRBD1 (5 bases). The source material was peripheral blood. CDR3 protein: CSVREGKLFF. DNA for the CDR3: TGCAGCGTCAGGGAAGGAAAACTGTTTTTT.